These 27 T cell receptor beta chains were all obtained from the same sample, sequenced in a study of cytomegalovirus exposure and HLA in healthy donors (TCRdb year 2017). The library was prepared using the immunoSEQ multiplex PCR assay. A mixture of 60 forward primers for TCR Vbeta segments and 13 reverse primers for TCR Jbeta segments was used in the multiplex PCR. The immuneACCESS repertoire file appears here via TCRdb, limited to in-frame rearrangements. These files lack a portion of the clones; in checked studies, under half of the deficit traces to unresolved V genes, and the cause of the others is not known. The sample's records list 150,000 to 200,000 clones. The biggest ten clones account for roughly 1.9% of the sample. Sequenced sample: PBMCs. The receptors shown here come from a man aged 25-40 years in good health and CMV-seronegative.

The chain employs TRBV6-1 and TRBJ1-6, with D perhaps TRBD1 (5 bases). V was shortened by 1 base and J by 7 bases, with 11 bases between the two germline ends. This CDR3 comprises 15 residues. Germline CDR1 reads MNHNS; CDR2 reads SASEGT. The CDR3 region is CASSEVGSGNSPLHF. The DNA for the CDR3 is TGTGCCAGCAGTGAAGTAGGGTCAGGGAATTCACCCCTCCACTTT.

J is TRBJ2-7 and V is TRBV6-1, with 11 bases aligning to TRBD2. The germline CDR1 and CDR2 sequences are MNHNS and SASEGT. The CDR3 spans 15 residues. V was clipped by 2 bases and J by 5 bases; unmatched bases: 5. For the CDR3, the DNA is TGTGCCAGCAGTGAAAGACTAGCGGGAAGCAACGAGCAGTACTTC. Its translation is CASSERLAGSNEQYF.

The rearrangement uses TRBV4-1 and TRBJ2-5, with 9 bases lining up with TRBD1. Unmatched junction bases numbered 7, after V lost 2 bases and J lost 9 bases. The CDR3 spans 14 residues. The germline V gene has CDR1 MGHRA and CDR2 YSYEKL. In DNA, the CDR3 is TGCGCCAGCAGCCAACCTGGGACAGGGAGGGCCCAGTACTTC. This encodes CASSQPGTGRAQYF.

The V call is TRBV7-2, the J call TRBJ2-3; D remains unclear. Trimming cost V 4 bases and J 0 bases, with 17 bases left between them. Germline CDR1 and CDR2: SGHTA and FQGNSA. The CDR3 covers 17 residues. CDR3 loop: CASSSAVRTPSTDTQYF. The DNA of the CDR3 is TGTGCCAGCAGCTCGGCGGTAAGAACTCCTAGCACAGATACGCAGTATTTT.

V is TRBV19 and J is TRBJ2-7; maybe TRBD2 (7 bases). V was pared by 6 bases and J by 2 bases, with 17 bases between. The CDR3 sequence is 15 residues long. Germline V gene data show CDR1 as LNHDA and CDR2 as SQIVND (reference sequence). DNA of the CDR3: TGTGCCAGTAGCCCTAGGGGGGGCTTTACCTACGAGCAGTACTTC. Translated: CASSPRGGFTYEQYF.

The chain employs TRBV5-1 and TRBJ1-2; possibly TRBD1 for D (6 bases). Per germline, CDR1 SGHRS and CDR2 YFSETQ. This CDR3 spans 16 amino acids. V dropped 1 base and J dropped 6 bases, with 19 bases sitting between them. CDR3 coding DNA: TGCGCCAGCAGCTTGAAGGGGGGGGAGGTGGAAAATGGCTACACCTTC. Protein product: CASSLKGGEVENGYTF.

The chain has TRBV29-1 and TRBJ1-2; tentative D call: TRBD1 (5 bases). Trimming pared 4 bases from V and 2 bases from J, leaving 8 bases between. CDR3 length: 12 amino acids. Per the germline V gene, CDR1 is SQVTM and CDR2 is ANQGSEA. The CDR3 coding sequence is TGCAGCGTTGGAGACAGAAACTATGGCTACACCTTC. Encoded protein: CSVGDRNYGYTF.

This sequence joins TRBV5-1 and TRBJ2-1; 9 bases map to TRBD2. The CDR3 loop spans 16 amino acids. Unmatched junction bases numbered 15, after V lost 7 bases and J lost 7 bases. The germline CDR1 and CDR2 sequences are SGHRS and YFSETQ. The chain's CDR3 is CASYSRPSGAINEQFF. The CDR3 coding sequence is TGCGCCAGCTATAGCAGACCTAGCGGGGCTATTAATGAGCAGTTCTTC.

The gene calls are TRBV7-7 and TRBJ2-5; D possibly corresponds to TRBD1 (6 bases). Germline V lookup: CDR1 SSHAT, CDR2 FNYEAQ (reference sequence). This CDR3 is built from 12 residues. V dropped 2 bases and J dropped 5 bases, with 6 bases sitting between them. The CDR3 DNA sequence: TGTGCCAGCAGCTTACAGGGGGAGACCCAGTACTTC. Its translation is CASSLQGETQYF.

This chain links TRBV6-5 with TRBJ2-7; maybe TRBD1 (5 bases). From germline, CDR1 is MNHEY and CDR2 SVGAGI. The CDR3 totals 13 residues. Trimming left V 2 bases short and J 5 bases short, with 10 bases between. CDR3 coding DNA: TGTGCCAGCAGTTACCACAGGAGCGACGAGCAGTACTTC. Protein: CASSYHRSDEQYF.

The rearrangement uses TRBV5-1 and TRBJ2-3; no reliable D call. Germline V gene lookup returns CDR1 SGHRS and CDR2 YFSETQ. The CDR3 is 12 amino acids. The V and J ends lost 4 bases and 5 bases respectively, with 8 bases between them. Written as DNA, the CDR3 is TGCGCCAGCAGCCAAACCGGAGATACGCAGTATTTT. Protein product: CASSQTGDTQYF.

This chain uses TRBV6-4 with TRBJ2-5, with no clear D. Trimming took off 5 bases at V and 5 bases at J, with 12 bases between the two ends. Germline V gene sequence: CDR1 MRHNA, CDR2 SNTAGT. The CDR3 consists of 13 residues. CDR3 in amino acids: CASSLNHRETQYF. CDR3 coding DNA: TGTGCCAGCAGTCTTAATCACCGGGAGACCCAGTACTTC.

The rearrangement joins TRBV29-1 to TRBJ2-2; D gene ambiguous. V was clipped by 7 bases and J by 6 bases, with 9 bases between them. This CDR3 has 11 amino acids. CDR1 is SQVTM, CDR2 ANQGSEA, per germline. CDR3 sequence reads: CSAAAAGELFF. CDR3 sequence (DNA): TGCAGCGCTGCCGCGGCCGGGGAGCTGTTTTTT.

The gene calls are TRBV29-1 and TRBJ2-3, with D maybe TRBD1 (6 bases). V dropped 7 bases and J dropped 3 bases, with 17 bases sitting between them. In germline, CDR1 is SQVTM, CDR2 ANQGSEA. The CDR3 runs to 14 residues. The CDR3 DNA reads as TGCAGCGCTCACATAGGGGGTGGTACAGATACGCAGTATTTT. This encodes CSAHIGGGTDTQYF.

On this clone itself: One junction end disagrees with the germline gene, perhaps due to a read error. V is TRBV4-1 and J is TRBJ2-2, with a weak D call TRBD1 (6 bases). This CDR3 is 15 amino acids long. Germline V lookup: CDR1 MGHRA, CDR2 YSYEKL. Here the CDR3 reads CASGQQGTNTGELFF. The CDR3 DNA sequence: TGCGCCAGCGGCCAACAGGGTACGAACACCGGGGAGCTGTTTTTT.

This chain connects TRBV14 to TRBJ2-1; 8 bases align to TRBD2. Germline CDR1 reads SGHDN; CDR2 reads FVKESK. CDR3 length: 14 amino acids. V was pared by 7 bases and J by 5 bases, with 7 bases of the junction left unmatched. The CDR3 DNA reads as TGTGCCAGCAATGCAGCGGGGGCCCACAATGAGCAGTTCTTC. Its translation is CASNAAGAHNEQFF.

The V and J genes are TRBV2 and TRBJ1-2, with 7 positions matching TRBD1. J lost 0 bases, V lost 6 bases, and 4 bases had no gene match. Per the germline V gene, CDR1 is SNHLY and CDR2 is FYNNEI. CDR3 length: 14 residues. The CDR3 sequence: CASRRDSSNYGYTF. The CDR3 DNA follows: TGTGCCAGCAGGCGGGACAGTTCTAACTATGGCTACACCTTC. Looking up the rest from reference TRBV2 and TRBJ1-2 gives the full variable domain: EPEVTQTPSHQVTQMGQEVILRCVPISNHLYFYWYRQILGQKVEFLVSFYNNEISEKSEIFDDQFSVERPDGSNFTLKIRSTKLEDSAMYFCASRRDSSNYGYTFGSGTRLTVV.

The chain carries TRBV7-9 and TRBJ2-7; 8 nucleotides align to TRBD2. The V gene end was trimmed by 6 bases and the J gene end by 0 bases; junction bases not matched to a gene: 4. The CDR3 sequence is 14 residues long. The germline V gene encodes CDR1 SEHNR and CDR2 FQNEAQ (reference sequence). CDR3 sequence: CASRKSGSSYEQYF. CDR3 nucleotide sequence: TGTGCCAGCAGGAAGAGCGGGAGCTCCTACGAGCAGTACTTC.

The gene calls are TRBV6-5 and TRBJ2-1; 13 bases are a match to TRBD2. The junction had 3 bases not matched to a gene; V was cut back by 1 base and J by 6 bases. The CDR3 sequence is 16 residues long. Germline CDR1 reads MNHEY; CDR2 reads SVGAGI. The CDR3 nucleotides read TGTGCCAGCAGTTACTTGGGACTAGCGGGAATCAATGAGCAGTTCTTC. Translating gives CASSYLGLAGINEQFF.

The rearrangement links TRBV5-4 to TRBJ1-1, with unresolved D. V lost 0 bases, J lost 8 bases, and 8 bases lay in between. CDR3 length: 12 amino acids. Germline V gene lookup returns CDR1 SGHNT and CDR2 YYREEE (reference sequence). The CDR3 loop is CASSLANGEAFF. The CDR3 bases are TGTGCCAGCAGCTTGGCCAACGGGGAAGCTTTCTTT.

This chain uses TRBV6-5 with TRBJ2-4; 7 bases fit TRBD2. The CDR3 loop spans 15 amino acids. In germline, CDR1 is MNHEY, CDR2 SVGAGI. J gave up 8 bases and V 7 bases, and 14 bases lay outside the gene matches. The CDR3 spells CASTQAREESYIQYF. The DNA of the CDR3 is TGTGCCAGCACCCAAGCCCGGGAGGAGAGTTACATTCAGTACTTC.

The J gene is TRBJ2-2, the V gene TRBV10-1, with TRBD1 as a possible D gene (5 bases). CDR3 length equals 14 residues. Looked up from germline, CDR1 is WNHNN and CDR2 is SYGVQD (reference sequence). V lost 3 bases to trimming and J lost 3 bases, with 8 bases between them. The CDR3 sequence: CASSDPGYTGELFF. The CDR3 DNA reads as TGCGCCAGCAGTGATCCAGGGTACACCGGGGAGCTGTTTTTT.

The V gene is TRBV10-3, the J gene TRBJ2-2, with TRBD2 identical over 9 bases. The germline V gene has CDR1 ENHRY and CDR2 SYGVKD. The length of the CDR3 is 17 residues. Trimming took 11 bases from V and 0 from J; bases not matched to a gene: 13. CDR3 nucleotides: TGTGCCTCTAGTTTGCCTAGCGGGAAATCGAACACCGGGGAGCTGTTTTTT. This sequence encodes CASSLPSGKSNTGELFF.

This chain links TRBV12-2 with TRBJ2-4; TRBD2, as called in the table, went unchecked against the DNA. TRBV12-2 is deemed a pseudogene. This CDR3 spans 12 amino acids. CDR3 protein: CASRSALNIQYF. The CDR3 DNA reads TGTGCAAGTCGCTCTGCGCTAAACATTCAGTACTTC.

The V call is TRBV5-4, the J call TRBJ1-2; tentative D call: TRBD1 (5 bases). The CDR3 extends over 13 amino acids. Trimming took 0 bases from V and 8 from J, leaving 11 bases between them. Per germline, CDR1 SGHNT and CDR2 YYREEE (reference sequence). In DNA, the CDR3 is TGTGCCAGCAGCTTGGGGGGCACGAGCGGCTACACCTTC. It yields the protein CASSLGGTSGYTF.

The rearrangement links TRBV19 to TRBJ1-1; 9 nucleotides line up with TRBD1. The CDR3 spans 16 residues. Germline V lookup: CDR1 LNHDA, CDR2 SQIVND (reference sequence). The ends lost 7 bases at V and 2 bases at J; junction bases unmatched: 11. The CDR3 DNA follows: TGTGCCAGTACCCCCGGGGGGGGACAGGGAAACACTGAAGCTTTCTTT. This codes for CASTPGGGQGNTEAFF.

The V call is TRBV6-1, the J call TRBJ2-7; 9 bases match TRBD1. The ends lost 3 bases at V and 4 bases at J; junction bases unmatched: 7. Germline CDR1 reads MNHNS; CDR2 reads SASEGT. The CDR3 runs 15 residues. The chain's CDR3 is CASSERTGVLYEQYF. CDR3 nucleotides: TGTGCCAGCAGTGAGAGGACAGGGGTCTTATACGAGCAGTACTTC.